This entry features one T cell receptor (beta chain) sequence. The source of the sample is a study of blood T cell repertoires in COVID-19. The wider study: Acute and convalescent COVID-19 specimens originated in the United States, Italy and Spain. Nucleic acid was either cDNA or gDNA, and it came from T cells, B-cell-depleted T cells, or PBMCs.

Under the authors' procedure: Amplification with reference gene primers provided the estimates of nucleated cell counts. The data were produced by immunoSEQ multiplex PCR, yet TCRdb's version contains in-frame clones alone and is incomplete. The V and J calls and clone size come from that table; D and trimming were worked out from the DNA. The table shows about 140,000 clones, with around 90% occurring only once. This CDR3 is 11 amino acids long. Per the germline V gene, CDR1 is MDHEN and CDR2 is SYDVKM. Trimming removed 8 bases at V and 3 bases at J, with 8 bases between. The clonotype comes from a human donor in a cohort sampled during active COVID-19. Sequences were obtained from peripheral blood. This chain joins TRBV28 and TRBJ2-7, with a tentative D call TRBD1 (6 bases). CDR3 amino acids: CASLRGYEQYF. DNA of the CDR3: TGTGCCAGCCTCAGGGGCTACGAGCAGTACTTC.